This TCR beta chain was identified during a study of prognosis after radiotherapy for stage I lung cancer listed by TCRdb under 2021. Concerning the study at large: Over 15 stage I NSCLC patients were enrolled in Nanjing, China, between 2018 and 2019. SBRT was delivered in 3 to 5 fractions with a biologically effective dose of at least 100 Gy, and image-guided IMRT or VMAT was used for delivery. The study profiled peripheral blood TCR beta repertoires from stage I NSCLC patients before and after stereotactic body radiotherapy and related them to distant failure. Some 13 patients had adenocarcinoma and seven had squamous cell carcinoma as the tumor histology. In every patient, SBRT was given without any concurrent therapy. The study sequenced 38 blood samples from some 20 patients, one before and one after SBRT per patient. The cohort was made up of about twelve men and more than five women, with a median age of roughly 74 years and an age range of roughly 53 to 95 years. Distant metastases were developed by four of the 19 patients after SBRT, at a median of around seven months, whereas no significant progression was observed in the other 15 patients. Newly diagnosed primary stage I lung tumors occurred in approximately 14 patients, and oligometastatic NSCLC after surgical resection of the primary tumor occurred in five or six. All patients were considered medically inoperable, owing to comorbidities in around twelve and refusal of surgery in about 7.

From the cysteine up to the phenylalanine, the CDR3 has a length of 16 residues. Just the 48-base CDR3 DNA is kept, in frame starting at base 1. In the germline V gene, CDR1 corresponds to SGDLS and CDR2 to YYNGEE. V loses 0 bases of germline sequence and J loses 8 bases, and the interval between the two ends is 18 bases. All patients had node-negative disease on CT and PET/CT, and none had a history of other malignancies or prior chemotherapy or radiotherapy. At each of the two time points, roughly 6 milliliters of peripheral venous blood were collected into EDTA tubes. Ficoll-Paque Plus density-gradient centrifugation was used to isolate PBMCs. Right after collection, samples were kept at -80 degrees C until analysis. This clonotype has ten or more counts. No cognate antigen has been identified for it. Base qualities are not at hand, and no much larger clone is one base apart. Two rounds of multiplex PCR were used to amplify the TCR beta CDR3 region from genomic DNA. In the first PCR round, primers specific to each TRBV and TRBJ gene were used, and the primer sequences were filed in Chinese patent CN105087789A. Universal primers were used in the second round of PCR. The Roche High Pure PCR Template Preparation Kit was used to extract genomic DNA from the frozen PBMCs. The libraries underwent paired-end sequencing with 151 bp reads on an Illumina HiSeq 3000. On the study's bioinformatics: Raw reads lacking the multiplex PCR primer sequences were removed with CutAdapt. Using PEAR, the high-quality paired reads were merged into contigs. TRB V, D and J gene segments were assigned to each contig with MiXCR by alignment to reference sequences. To remove sequencing errors, CDR3 sequences were clustered according to base quality and sequence similarity. Diversity was calculated as Shannon entropy divided by the natural log of the number of productive TCR sequences. Clonality was computed as one minus the ratio of Shannon entropy to the natural log of the number of unique clonotypes. Using the Youden index from ROC curves, the researchers picked the repertoire-metric cut-offs for progression-free survival, and all analyses were carried out in R 3.5.3. TCRdb reprocessed the public reads (quality trimming at Q25 with fastp, clone calling with MiXCR) and kept in-frame beta chains. Every distinct CDR3 protein forms one entry, paired with its most common genes and DNA. These V and J calls originate from TCRdb's pipeline instead of the authors' own analysis. The sample table holds about 14,000 distinct CDR3 sequences, of which 50% to 65% were seen once. In total, the top ten clones hold approximately 24% of the sample.

Paper-wide results and their limitations: Differences by metastasis status were reportedly seen in TRBV and TRBJ usage frequencies, involving two V genes at baseline and, after SBRT, nine V genes and two J genes. Post-SBRT Shannon entropy and its change from baseline were lower in patients who developed distant metastases; baseline Shannon entropy was not associated with metastases. After SBRT, the count of unique TCR clones dropped from a median of roughly 10,000 beforehand to nearly 7,000 afterward (Wilcoxon paired P=0.011). The study was limited by the small cohort and short follow-up, and independent validation of the study findings is required. All reported P values were unadjusted for multiple comparisons. No determination of tumor specificity was made for expanded TCR clones.

This TCR was sampled from a donor at least 50 years old with non-small cell lung cancer. This specimen was PBMCs, taken before or after stereotactic body radiation therapy (not recorded which). This receptor chain uses TRBV9 and TRBJ2-1, with the D segment possibly TRBD1 or TRBD2, each aligning over 6 bases. Read as DNA, the sequence is TGTGCCAGCAGCGTAGAGGGGGGCGTTAGAGTCGATGAGCAGTTCTTC. This yields the protein CASSVEGGVRVDEQFF.